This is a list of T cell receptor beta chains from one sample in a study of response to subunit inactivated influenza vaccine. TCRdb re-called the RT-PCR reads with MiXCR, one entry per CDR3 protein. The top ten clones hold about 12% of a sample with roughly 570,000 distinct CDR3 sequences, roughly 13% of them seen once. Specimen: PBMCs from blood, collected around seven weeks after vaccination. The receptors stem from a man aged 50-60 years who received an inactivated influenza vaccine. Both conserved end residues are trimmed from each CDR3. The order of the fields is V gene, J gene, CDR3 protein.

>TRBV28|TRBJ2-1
ASSPPGLAGGQGSSYNEQF
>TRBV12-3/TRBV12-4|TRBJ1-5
ASTGGRVGNQPQH
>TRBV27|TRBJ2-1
ASSSGTSGTYNEQF
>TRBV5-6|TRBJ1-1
ASSTIKQGHTEAF
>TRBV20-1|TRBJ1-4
SANRGGEKLF
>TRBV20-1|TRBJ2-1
SARDFEQF
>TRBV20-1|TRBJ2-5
SASGTSGGYQETQY
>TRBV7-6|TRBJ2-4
ASSLGFAGGRSKNIQY
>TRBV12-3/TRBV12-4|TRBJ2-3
ASRRRLDSDTQY
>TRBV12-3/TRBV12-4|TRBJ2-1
ASSPVSGEQF
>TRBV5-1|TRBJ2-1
ASSRPILDSRDEQF
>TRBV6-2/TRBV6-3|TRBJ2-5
ATSWLGPRETQY
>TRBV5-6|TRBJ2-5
ASSSDYQETQY
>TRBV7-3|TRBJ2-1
ASSLGATSNEQF
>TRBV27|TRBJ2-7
ASSFPGGEQY
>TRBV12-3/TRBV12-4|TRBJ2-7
ASNLAGAEEQY
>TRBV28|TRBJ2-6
ASTSPDPSSGANVLT
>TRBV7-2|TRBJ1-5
ASSITGYNQPQH
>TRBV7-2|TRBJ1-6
ASSSGVGRSNNSPLH
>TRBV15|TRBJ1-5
ATSTTGGNQPQH
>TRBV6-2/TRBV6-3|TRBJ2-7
ASSYSIPPYEQY
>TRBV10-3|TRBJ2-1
AITTGGQFNEQF
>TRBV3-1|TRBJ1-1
ASSQDGGDPEAF
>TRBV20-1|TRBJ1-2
SAPDRSTYGYT
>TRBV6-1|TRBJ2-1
ATSGGGGDNEQF
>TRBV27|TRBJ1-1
ASSLNGPTNTEAF
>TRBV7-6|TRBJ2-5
ASSPIGGRNQETQY
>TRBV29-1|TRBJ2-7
SVELRVNEQY
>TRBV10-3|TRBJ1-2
AITLTGTYGYT
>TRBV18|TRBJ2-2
ASSPLVSGRVDAANTGELF
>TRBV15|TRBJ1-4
ATSRGRGSGEKLF
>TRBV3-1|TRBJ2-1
ASSQVFIAGAYEQF